Listed here are 11 T cell receptor beta chains from one sample, sequenced in a study of Graves' ophthalmopathy and Graves' hyperthyroidism. Beta-chain TCR CDR3 regions were amplified from RNA transcripts. The workflow started with a first-round RT-PCR run with HTBI primers and then moved on to a second-round multiplex PCR. Using its own MiXCR run on the multiplex PCR reads, TCRdb lists one record per CDR3 protein. Of 400,000 or so distinct CDR3 sequences listed, about 17% are singletons. Sequenced sample: peripheral blood. Receptor source: an adult woman with stable Graves' hyperthyroidism.

This clonotype was counted many times. Likely a read error: the CDR3 ends without its conserved phenylalanine or tryptophan. CDR3 nucleotide sequence: TGTGCCAGCCGGGATTCCTACGAGCAGTACCTC. Amino acids: CASRDSYEQYL. The V call is TRBV28, the J call TRBJ2-7; D perhaps matches TRBD2 (5 bases). Trimming removed 8 bases from V and 1 base from J, with 6 bases in between. The CDR3 is 11 residues long. CDR1 is MDHEN and CDR2 is SYDVKM in the germline V gene.

The chain uses TRBV27 and TRBJ1-1; TRBD1 might be the D (6 bases). V shed 1 base and J shed 4 bases, with 10 bases lying between them. The CDR3 contains 14 residues. CDR1 is MNHEY and CDR2 is SMNVEV in the germline V gene (reference sequence). The CDR3 nucleotides read TGTGCCAGCAGTTTATGGGGGGCGACCACTGAAGCTTTCTTT. Residues: CASSLWGATTEAFF.

This clonotype was recorded at least ten times. This chain uses TRBV20-1 with TRBJ2-5; D could derive from TRBD1 or TRBD2 (5 bases each). CDR1 DFQATT and CDR2 SNEGSKA come from the germline V gene (reference sequence). This CDR3 comprises 14 residues. Between the trimmed V and J ends, which lost 1 base and 4 bases, there was a span of 13 bases. CDR3: CSARGEGPSETQYF. CDR3 bases: TGCAGTGCTAGAGGAGAGGGGCCCTCAGAGACCCAGTACTTC.

This clonotype occurred many times. This chain joins TRBV28 and TRBJ1-6, with a weak D call TRBD1 (6 bases). Germline loops: CDR1 MDHEN, CDR2 SYDVKM. Trimming stripped 5 bases from V and 5 bases from J, with 16 bases between. This CDR3 contains 16 residues. This CDR3 is CASSPTGQMNNSPLHF. The CDR3 DNA reads as TGTGCCAGCAGTCCCACAGGACAGATGAATAATTCACCCCTCCACTTT.

The sample holds many counts of this clonotype. This rearrangement joins TRBV6-5 to TRBJ2-7; D not resolved. Germline values: CDR1 MNHEY, CDR2 SVGAGI. This CDR3 region has 15 residues. The V gene lost 4 bases and the J gene lost 4 bases, with 17 bases spanning the gap. The CDR3 DNA is TGTGCCAGCAGTTTCCAGGCTTGGGTCTCGTACGAGCAGTACTTC. It yields the protein CASSFQAWVSYEQYF.

This clonotype was counted ten times or more. This rearrangement joins TRBV18 to TRBJ2-5; D gene unclear. Germline V gene lookup returns CDR1 KGHSH and CDR2 LQKENI. This CDR3 is built from 14 residues. V dropped 8 bases and J dropped 2 bases, with 15 bases sitting between them. The CDR3 loop is CASSPPSVQETQYF. CDR3 bases: TGTGCCAGCAGCCCCCCCAGTGTACAAGAGACCCAGTACTTC.

There are many counts of this clonotype. This chain joins TRBV7-3 and TRBJ1-1; D may be TRBD1 (6 bases). The germline gives CDR1 SGHTA, CDR2 FQGTGA. Trimming stripped 0 bases from V and 1 base from J, with 18 bases between. This CDR3 contains 18 residues. CDR3 bases: TGTGCCAGCAGCTTAACTTCGAAATCGGACAGCTGGAACACTGAAGCTTTCTTT. It is translated as CASSLTSKSDSWNTEAFF. Combining the CDR3 with reference TRBV7-3 and TRBJ1-1 gives the whole variable domain GAGVSQTPSNKVTEKGKYVELRCDPISGHTALYWYRQSLGQGPEFLIYFQGTGAADDSGLPNDRFFAVRPEGSVSTLKIQRTERGDSAVYLCASSLTSKSDSWNTEAFFGQGTRLTVV.

This clonotype was observed at least ten times. The chain employs TRBV12-3 or TRBV12-4 and TRBJ2-7, with D perhaps matching TRBD2 (5 bases). This CDR3 is built from 14 residues. V was shortened by 3 bases and J by 5 bases, with 14 bases between the two germline ends. CDR3 sequence reads: CASSFKGQEDEQYF. In DNA form, the CDR3 reads TGTGCCAGCAGTTTTAAGGGCCAGGAGGACGAGCAGTACTTC.

Regarding this clonotype: Its ends do not fully match the called genes, so a read error is possible. The chain has TRBV20-1 and TRBJ1-5, with TRBD1 as a possible D gene (6 bases). Per germline, CDR1 DFQATT and CDR2 SNEGSKA (reference sequence). The CDR3 sequence is 13 residues long. CDR3 nucleotide sequence: TGCAGTTCTAGAACAGGGCGCAATCAGCCCCAGCATTTT. It translates to CSSRTGRNQPQHF.

Many counts were recorded for this clonotype. The chain recombines TRBV20-1 with TRBJ1-1, with D hard to call. CDR1 and CDR2 (germline): DFQATT, SNEGSKA (reference sequence). This CDR3 is built from 10 residues. Trimming cost V 5 bases and J 5 bases, with 6 bases left between them. The CDR3 DNA reads as TGCAGTGCTCTCAGGACTGAAGCTTTCTTT. It encodes CSALRTEAFF.

This clonotype was seen at least ten times. The chain recombines TRBV6-2 or TRBV6-3 with TRBJ1-1, with D perhaps matching TRBD1 (5 bases). The V gene's germline CDR1 is MNHEY and CDR2 SVGEGT. This CDR3 has 13 residues. The V end lost 6 bases, the J end lost 7 bases, and 15 bases lay between the germline ends. The CDR3 bases are TGTGCCAGCAGCCTGCAGGGAACAGGTGAAGCTTTCTTT. Amino acid sequence: CASSLQGTGEAFF.